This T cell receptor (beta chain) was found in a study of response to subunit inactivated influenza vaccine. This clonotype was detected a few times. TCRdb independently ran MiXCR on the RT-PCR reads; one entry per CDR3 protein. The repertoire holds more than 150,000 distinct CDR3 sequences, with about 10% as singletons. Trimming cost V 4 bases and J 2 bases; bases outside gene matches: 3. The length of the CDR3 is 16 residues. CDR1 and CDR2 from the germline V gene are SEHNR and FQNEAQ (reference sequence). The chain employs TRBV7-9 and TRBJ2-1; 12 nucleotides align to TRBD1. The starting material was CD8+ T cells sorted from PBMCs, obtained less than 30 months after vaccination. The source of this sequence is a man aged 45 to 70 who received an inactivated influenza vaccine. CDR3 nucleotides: TGTGCCAGCAGCTCAGGGACAGGGGGCACCTACAATGAGCAGTTCTTC. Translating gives CASSSGTGGTYNEQFF.